These 14 T cell receptor beta chains were sequenced from one sample in a study of T-cell memory formation after mild COVID-19. TCRdb re-derived calls from the 5' RACE reads in MiXCR, one entry per CDR3 protein. The table lists fewer than 650,000 distinct CDR3 sequences, approximately 15% of them singletons. The sequencing input was PBMCs or a T cell subset sorted from them (not recorded which). These receptors originate from an adult woman who had mild COVID-19 (a few samples of this study predate the infection). Cell type and time point are not known.

V and J are TRBV27 and TRBJ1-2; 7 positions agree with TRBD1. Germline values: CDR1 MNHEY, CDR2 SMNVEV (reference sequence). After removal of 5 bases from V and 3 bases from J, the junction contained 6 bases not matched to a gene. CDR3 length equals 14 residues. As DNA, the CDR3 is TGTGCCAGCAGTCAAAGGGGGCCTTACTATGGCTACACCTTC. Protein sequence: CASSQRGPYYGYTF.

The CDR3 DNA is TGCGCCAGCAGCTTGCGACCGGCAGGTGAGAACTACGAGCAGTACTTC. This sequence encodes CASSLRPAGENYEQYF. This chain uses TRBV5-1 with TRBJ2-7; D unresolved. The CDR3 spans 16 residues. Trimming took off 1 base at V and 3 bases at J, with 17 bases between the two ends. From germline, CDR1 is SGHRS and CDR2 YFSETQ. The complete variable domain, with remaining parts taken from reference TRBV5-1 and TRBJ2-7, reads KAGVTQTPRYLIKTRGQQVTLSCSPISGHRSVSWYQQTPGQGLQFLFEYFSETQRNKGNFPGRFSGRQFSNSRSEMNVSTLELGDSALYLCASSLRPAGENYEQYFGPGTRLTVT.

This clonotype has only a few counts. The chain recombines TRBV7-8 with TRBJ2-5; possible D gene TRBD2, 7 bases. Trimming cost V 4 bases and J 5 bases, with 17 bases left between them. There are 15 residues in the CDR3. The germline V gene has CDR1 SGHVS and CDR2 FQNEAQ. CDR3 amino acids: CASSSFLGGPETQYF. In DNA, the CDR3 is TGTGCCAGCAGCTCGTTTCTCGGGGGGCCGGAGACCCAGTACTTC.

This clonotype has only a few counts. The V gene is TRBV6-2 or TRBV6-3, the J gene TRBJ1-5, with unresolved D. The length of the CDR3 is 16 residues. Trimming cost V 5 bases and J 3 bases, with 17 bases left between them. From germline, CDR1 is MNHEY and CDR2 SVGEGT. The CDR3 DNA reads as TGTGCCAGCAGTAATCCCATTAATTCTGCCAATCAGCCCCAGCATTTT. Its protein is CASSNPINSANQPQHF.

The chain joins TRBV15 to TRBJ2-4; D ambiguous. Deletions cut 0 bases from V and 4 bases from J, with 13 bases between. Germline values: CDR1 LNHNV, CDR2 YYDKDF (reference sequence). CDR3 length equals 16 residues. CDR3 nucleotides: TGTGCCACCAGCAGAGAGTTGGGGAAGGCGAAAAACATTCAGTACTTC. Translating it yields CATSRELGKAKNIQYF.

The V call is TRBV30, the J call TRBJ1-2, with 10 positions matching TRBD1. J gave up 6 bases and V 4 bases, and 5 bases lay outside the gene matches. The CDR3 has 13 amino acids. From germline, CDR1 is GTSNPN and CDR2 SVGIG (reference sequence). The CDR3 sequence: CAWNVGQGNGYTF. CDR3 bases: TGTGCCTGGAATGTGGGACAGGGGAATGGCTACACCTTC.

The gene calls are TRBV7-3 and TRBJ2-2; no reliable D call. With 1 base removed from V and 3 bases from J, the gap between germline ends came to 6 bases. The length of the CDR3 is 14 residues. The V gene's germline CDR1 is SGHTA and CDR2 FQGTGA. The CDR3 sequence is CASSLSAYTGELFF. The CDR3 region has the DNA TGTGCCAGCAGCTTAAGCGCCTACACCGGGGAGCTGTTTTTT.

This clonotype was detected only a few times. The junction and the germline gene differ at one end; a read error may be behind it. The chain combines TRBV18 with TRBJ1-2; D remains ambiguous. This CDR3 comprises 14 residues. Per the germline V gene, CDR1 is KGHSH and CDR2 is LQKENI. Here the CDR3 reads CASSLTRENSGYTF. CDR3 nucleotides: TGTGCCAGCTCACTTACACGAGAAAACTCTGGCTACACCTTC.

The chain couples TRBV18 to TRBJ2-3, with 8 bases lining up with TRBD1. V was pared by 6 bases and J by 4 bases, with 18 bases of the junction left unmatched. Germline values: CDR1 KGHSH, CDR2 LQKENI. CDR3 size: 18 residues. In DNA form, the CDR3 reads TGTGCCAGCTCGCTCACTCGGGCGGGACAGGCTGCATCAGATACGCAGTATTTT. As protein: CASSLTRAGQAASDTQYF.

The J gene is TRBJ2-2, the V gene TRBV29-1; a possible D gene is TRBD1 (5 bases). Germline CDR1 reads SQVTM; CDR2 reads ANQGSEA. V lost 0 bases and J 6 bases, leaving 17 bases between the germline ends. This CDR3 is built from 16 residues. The DNA of the CDR3 is TGCAGCGTTGAAGATCGTAGACTCCCAGGGTCCGGGGAGCTGTTTTTT. Protein: CSVEDRRLPGSGELFF.

In its sample, this clonotype was seen a few times. The genes are TRBV7-3 and TRBJ1-1, with a weak D call TRBD1 (6 bases). The CDR3 has 13 residues. Trimming shortened V by 0 bases and J by 9 bases, and 11 bases separated the two germline ends. Looked up from germline, CDR1 is SGHTA and CDR2 is FQGTGA. CDR3 bases: TGTGCCAGCAGCTTAACTGCAGGGGAGAAAGCTTTCTTT. This sequence encodes CASSLTAGEKAFF.

This clonotype was detected only a few times. This chain connects TRBV4-3 to TRBJ2-1; D is undetermined. This CDR3 contains 15 residues. V lost 1 base and J lost 4, with 11 bases in between. CDR1 is LGHNA, CDR2 YSLEER, per germline. DNA for the CDR3: TGCGCCAGCAGCCAAGCCCCCGACGATTACAATGAGCAGTTCTTC. It specifies CASSQAPDDYNEQFF.

The V and J genes are TRBV7-9 and TRBJ2-3, with TRBD1 matching over 8 bases. This CDR3 comprises 15 residues. Trimming removed 6 bases from V and 2 bases from J; junction bases left unmatched: 7. Germline CDR1 reads SEHNR; CDR2 reads FQNEAQ (reference sequence). The CDR3 nucleotides are TGTGCCAGCAGTTATTGGACAGGGTCCACAGATACGCAGTATTTT. Translating it yields CASSYWTGSTDTQYF.

This clonotype was observed many times. The DNA of the CDR3 is TGTGCCAGCAGCCAGGGGACAGGGGAAATCAACGAGCAGTACTTC. Its translation: CASSQGTGEINEQYF. The chain is built from TRBV4-2 and TRBJ2-7, with 10 bases lining up with TRBD1. This CDR3 spans 15 amino acids. V shed 3 bases and J 5 bases; nucleotides not matched to a gene: 7. Germline V gene sequence: CDR1 LGHNA, CDR2 YNFKEQ.